This record concerns one T cell receptor (beta chain) sequence. Generated by immunoSEQ multiplex PCR, the TCRdb table keeps only in-frame clones and is missing some. Of 55,000 to 80,000 clones in the sample, 95% to 98% were seen once. This entry belongs to a study of technical replicates of blood from four donors. Germline CDR1 and CDR2: SEHNR and FQNEAQ (reference sequence). The CDR3 loop spans 16 amino acids. Trimming removed 6 bases from V and 1 base from J; junction bases left unmatched: 6. The TCR comes from a human donor in good health. V is TRBV7-9 and J is TRBJ2-3; 11 bases match TRBD2. Sequenced sample: T cells isolated from PBMCs. This CDR3 reads CASSSTSGSGTDTQYF. The DNA of the CDR3 is TGTGCCAGCAGTAGTACTAGCGGGAGTGGCACAGATACGCAGTATTTT.